A single sample gave rise to the 9 T cell receptor beta chains below, sequenced in a study of lung T cells in sarcoidosis with Löfgren's syndrome. TCRdb passed the reads through MiXCR, listing each CDR3 protein once. The repertoire holds approximately 3,100 distinct CDR3 sequences, with less than 20% as singletons. The source material was CD4+ T cells from bronchoalveolar lavage. The receptors were sampled from a human donor with sarcoidosis (Löfgren's syndrome or another form), or a control subject (not recorded which).

By sample share, this clonotype is medium-sized. The chain recombines TRBV7-9 with TRBJ2-5; D not resolved. V lost 2 bases to trimming and J lost 5 bases, with 3 bases between them. This CDR3 region has 11 residues. The V gene's germline CDR1 is SEHNR and CDR2 FQNEAQ (reference sequence). CDR3 DNA: TGTGCCAGCAGCTTAAAGGAGACCCAGTACTTC. Translating gives CASSLKETQYF. The complete variable domain, with remaining parts taken from reference TRBV7-9 and TRBJ2-5, reads DTGVSQNPRHKITKRGQNVTFRCDPISEHNRLYWYRQTLGQGPEFLTYFQNEAQLEKSRLLSDRFSAERPKGSFSTLEIQRTEQGDSAMYLCASSLKETQYFGPGTRLLVL.

Regarding this clonotype: This may come from a read error, since a much larger clone is one base off. The genes are TRBV10-3 and TRBJ2-3, with TRBD2 matching over 7 bases. The ends lost 10 bases at V and 1 base at J; junction bases unmatched: 8. This CDR3 spans 14 amino acids. The germline V gene has CDR1 ENHRY and CDR2 SYGVKD. CDR3: CATAPAGGTDTQYF. The CDR3 DNA is TGTGCCACCGCCCCGGCGGGGGGCACAGATACGCAGTATTTT.

About this clonotype itself: It may be a read error: a sequence one base away is much more abundant. Lacking the conserved final phenylalanine or tryptophan, this CDR3 likely reflects a read error. The DNA of the CDR3 is TGCGCCAGCAGCCGGGATAACTATGGCTACACCTCC. This translates into CASSRDNYGYTS. The chain links TRBV5-1 to TRBJ1-2; no clear D. Trimming cost V 4 bases and J 1 base, with 5 bases left between them. Per the germline V gene, CDR1 is SGHRS and CDR2 is YFSETQ. The CDR3 length is 12 residues.

The V gene is TRBV30, the J gene TRBJ2-1; the D is unclear. V shed 3 bases and J shed 1 base, with 10 bases lying between them. The CDR3 consists of 14 residues. CDR1 is GTSNPN and CDR2 is SVGIG in the germline V gene (reference sequence). The CDR3 DNA reads TGTGCCTGGAGGGCCGGCTATTCCTACAATGAGCAGTTCTTC. Protein sequence: CAWRAGYSYNEQFF.

This clonotype was recorded at least ten times. V gene TRBV7-6 combines with J gene TRBJ2-3; perhaps D is TRBD1 or TRBD2 (6 bases each). CDR1 is SGHVS and CDR2 is FNYEAQ in the germline V gene. Trimming removed 4 bases at V and 5 bases at J, with 10 bases between. The CDR3 is 13 amino acids. The CDR3 is CASSSGAGDTQYF. CDR3 nucleotide sequence: TGTGCCAGCAGCTCGGGGGCTGGAGATACGCAGTATTTT.

Sample share makes this clonotype medium-sized. CDR3 DNA: TGTGCCAGCAGCCGCCCCTTCCCCCCCTACACCTTC. It translates to CASSRPFPPYTF. This chain joins TRBV7-9 and TRBJ1-2; D not resolved. Trimming removed 5 bases from V and 10 bases from J, with 14 bases in between. This CDR3 spans 12 amino acids. CDR1 is SEHNR, CDR2 FQNEAQ, per germline (reference sequence).

On this clonotype: This clone may be a read error of a much larger clone one base away. The chain combines TRBV9 with TRBJ1-1; maybe TRBD1 (5 bases). Trimming stripped 0 bases from V and 4 bases from J, with 13 bases between. Germline V gives CDR1 SGDLS, CDR2 YYNGEE. The CDR3 contains 15 residues. The DNA for the CDR3 is TGTGCCAGCAGCGTAGTACGACAGATGAGCACTGAAGCTTTCTTT. This sequence encodes CASSVVRQMSTEAFF.

This chain links TRBV5-1 with TRBJ1-5, with D unclear. The germline V gene has CDR1 SGHRS and CDR2 YFSETQ. Trimming stripped 0 bases from V and 4 bases from J, with 5 bases between. CDR3 size: 13 residues. The chain's CDR3 is CASSLDTNQPQHF. CDR3 nucleotide sequence: TGCGCCAGCAGCTTGGACACGAATCAGCCCCAGCATTTT.

As regards this clonotype: This clone may be a read error of a much larger clone one base away. The chain employs TRBV2 and TRBJ2-7; D may correspond to TRBD1 or TRBD2 (5 bases each). V lost 4 bases and J lost 12, with 16 bases in between. Germline V lookup: CDR1 SNHLY, CDR2 FYNNEI. This CDR3 contains 12 residues. CDR3 bases: TGTGCCAGCAGTGGTGGGGGAAAAGGGCGGTACTTC. This sequence encodes CASSGGGKGRYF.